A selection of T cell receptor beta chains follows, all from one sample in a study of radiotherapy plus CTLA-4 blockade in lung cancer. Clones were read by immunoSEQ multiplex PCR, and TCRdb kept only the in-frame ones, dropping some. The sample comprises tens of thousands of clones, 79% of which are singletons, and roughly 10% rests with the top ten. Sequenced here: peripheral blood, sampled from a patient treated with radiotherapy plus ipilimumab. The receptors stem from a human donor with non-small cell lung cancer who had a complete response to radiotherapy plus ipilimumab. Each CDR3 is given with its conserved first and last residue. Fields, in order: D gene, J gene, clone size, V gene, CDR3 DNA, CDR3 protein. The D gene is left open where the match is weak. Clone size is given for some rows only: seen once, a few or many times, or a class if the clone is expanded.

d_gene: NA; j_gene: TRBJ1-1; abundance: NA; v_gene: TRBV11-3; CDR3nt: TGTGCCAGCAGCTTATGGGGGGATACTGAAGCCTTCTTT; CDR3aa: CASSLWGDTEAFF
d_gene: NA; j_gene: TRBJ2-1; abundance: NA; v_gene: TRBV5-3; CDR3nt: TGTGCCAGAAGCACTCCCCTCCCCCCCTACAATGAGCAGTTCTTC; CDR3aa: CARSTPLPPYNEQFF
d_gene: TRBD1; j_gene: TRBJ2-2; abundance: few; v_gene: TRBV4-1; CDR3nt: TGCGCCAGCAGCAGGGACAGGGTAACCGGGGAGCTGTTTTTT; CDR3aa: CASSRDRVTGELFF
d_gene: TRBD2; j_gene: TRBJ2-3; abundance: NA; v_gene: TRBV7-6; CDR3nt: TGTGCCAGCAGCGAAATAGCGGGGAAAAGCACAGATACGCAGTATTTT; CDR3aa: CASSEIAGKSTDTQYF
d_gene: NA; j_gene: TRBJ2-3; abundance: NA; v_gene: TRBV9; CDR3nt: TGTGCCAGCAGCGCGGGAGTGACAGATACGCAGTATTTT; CDR3aa: CASSAGVTDTQYF
d_gene: TRBD2; j_gene: TRBJ2-1; abundance: NA; v_gene: TRBV7-9; CDR3nt: TGTGCCAGCAGCTTAGGATTGACTAGCGGGGACTACAATGAGCAGTTCTTC; CDR3aa: CASSLGLTSGDYNEQFF
d_gene: NA; j_gene: TRBJ2-6; abundance: NA; v_gene: TRBV7-9; CDR3nt: TGTGCCAGCAGCTTATCAGGGGCCTCTGGGGCCAACGTCCTGACTTTC; CDR3aa: CASSLSGASGANVLTF
d_gene: NA; j_gene: TRBJ2-3; abundance: NA; v_gene: TRBV11-3; CDR3nt: TGTGCCAGCAGCTTGGAGGACAACGCAGATACGCAGTATTTT; CDR3aa: CASSLEDNADTQYF
d_gene: TRBD1; j_gene: TRBJ1-1; abundance: NA; v_gene: TRBV5-1; CDR3nt: TGCGCCAGCAGCCCCGCCGGAGGGGGCAAGGGGATGAACACTGAAGCTTTCTTT; CDR3aa: CASSPAGGGKGMNTEAFF
d_gene: NA; j_gene: TRBJ1-2; abundance: NA; v_gene: TRBV6-5; CDR3nt: TGTGCCAGCAGTAGAAGGGAATCTAACTATGGCTACACCTTC; CDR3aa: CASSRRESNYGYTF
d_gene: NA; j_gene: TRBJ2-7; abundance: NA; v_gene: TRBV4-3; CDR3nt: TGCGCCAGCAGCCAAGAGCTGCGGGGGCAAATGCAGTACTTC; CDR3aa: CASSQELRGQMQYF
d_gene: TRBD2; j_gene: TRBJ2-6; abundance: NA; v_gene: TRBV5-1; CDR3nt: TGCGCCAGCAGCTTAAAAAGACTAGCGGGAGGGCCTGGGGCCAACGTCCTGACTTTC; CDR3aa: CASSLKRLAGGPGANVLTF
d_gene: NA; j_gene: TRBJ2-7; abundance: NA; v_gene: TRBV7-2; CDR3nt: TGTGCCAGCAGCTTAAAAAACGAGCAGTACTTC; CDR3aa: CASSLKNEQYF
d_gene: TRBD1; j_gene: TRBJ1-6; abundance: few; v_gene: TRBV4-3; CDR3nt: TGCGCCAGCAGCCAAGACGGGACAGCGGATTCACCCCTCCACTTT; CDR3aa: CASSQDGTADSPLHF
d_gene: NA; j_gene: TRBJ2-7; abundance: NA; v_gene: TRBV4-2; CDR3nt: TGTGCCAACAGCCCTCCGGACAAATCCTACGAGCAGTACTTC; CDR3aa: CANSPPDKSYEQYF
d_gene: NA; j_gene: TRBJ1-1; abundance: NA; v_gene: TRBV5-1; CDR3nt: TGCGCCAGCAGCTTATTGGGAAAAACGAACACTGAAGCTTTCTTT; CDR3aa: CASSLLGKTNTEAFF
d_gene: TRBD1; j_gene: TRBJ1-6; abundance: NA; v_gene: TRBV6-1; CDR3nt: TGTGCCAGCAGTGAAGTTGTAAAAAGGACAGGGAGCTCCTATAATTCACCCCTCCACTTT; CDR3aa: CASSEVVKRTGSSYNSPLHF
d_gene: TRBD1; j_gene: TRBJ1-2; abundance: NA; v_gene: TRBV2; CDR3nt: TGTGCCAGCAGTATACGAGGGACAGGAAGCTATGGCTACACCTTC; CDR3aa: CASSIRGTGSYGYTF